This T cell receptor beta chain emerged from a study of HIV-infected patients and healthy controls. TCRdb passed the 5' RACE reads through MiXCR, listing each CDR3 protein once. The top ten clones hold more than 1.4% of a sample with 50,000 to 80,000 distinct CDR3 sequences, under 25% of them seen once. Trimming removed 2 bases from V and 0 bases from J, with 11 bases in between. This CDR3 contains 15 residues. Material for sequencing was CD4+ T cells from blood. This receptor was identified in a human donor in good health. The gene calls are TRBV12-3 or TRBV12-4 and TRBJ2-7, with D unclear. As DNA, the CDR3 is TGTGCCAGCAGTTTACGGCAGACCAGCTCCTACGAGCAGTACTTC. This codes for CASSLRQTSSYEQYF.